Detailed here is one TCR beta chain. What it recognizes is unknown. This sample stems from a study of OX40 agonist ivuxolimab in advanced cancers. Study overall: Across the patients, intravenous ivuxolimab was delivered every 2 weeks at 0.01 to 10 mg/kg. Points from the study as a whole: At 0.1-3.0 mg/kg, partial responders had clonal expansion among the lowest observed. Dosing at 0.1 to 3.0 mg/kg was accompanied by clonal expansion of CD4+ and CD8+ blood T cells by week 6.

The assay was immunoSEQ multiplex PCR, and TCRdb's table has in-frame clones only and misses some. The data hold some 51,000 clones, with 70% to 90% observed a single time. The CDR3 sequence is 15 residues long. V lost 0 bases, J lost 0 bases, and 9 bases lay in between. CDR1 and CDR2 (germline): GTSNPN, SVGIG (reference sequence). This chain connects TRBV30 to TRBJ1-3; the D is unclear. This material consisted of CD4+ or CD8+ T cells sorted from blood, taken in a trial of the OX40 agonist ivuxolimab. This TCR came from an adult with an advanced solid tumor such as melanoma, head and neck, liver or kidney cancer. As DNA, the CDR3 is TGTGCCTGGAGTGTAGGCATCGTCTCTGGAAACACCATATATTTT. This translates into CAWSVGIVSGNTIYF.